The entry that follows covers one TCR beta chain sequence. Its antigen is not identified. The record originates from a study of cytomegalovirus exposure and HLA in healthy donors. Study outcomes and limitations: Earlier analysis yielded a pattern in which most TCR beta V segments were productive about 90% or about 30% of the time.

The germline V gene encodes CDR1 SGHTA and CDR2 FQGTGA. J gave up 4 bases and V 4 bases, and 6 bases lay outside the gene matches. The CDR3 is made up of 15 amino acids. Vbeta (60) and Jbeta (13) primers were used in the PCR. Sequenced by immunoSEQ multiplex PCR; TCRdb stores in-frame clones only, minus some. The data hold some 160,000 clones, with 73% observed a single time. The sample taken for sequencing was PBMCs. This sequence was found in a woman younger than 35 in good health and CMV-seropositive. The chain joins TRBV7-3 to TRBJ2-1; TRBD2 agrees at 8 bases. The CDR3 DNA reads TGTGCCAGCAGCTCGGGGGGGGGACCTTACAATGAGCAGTTCTTC. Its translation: CASSSGGGPYNEQFF.